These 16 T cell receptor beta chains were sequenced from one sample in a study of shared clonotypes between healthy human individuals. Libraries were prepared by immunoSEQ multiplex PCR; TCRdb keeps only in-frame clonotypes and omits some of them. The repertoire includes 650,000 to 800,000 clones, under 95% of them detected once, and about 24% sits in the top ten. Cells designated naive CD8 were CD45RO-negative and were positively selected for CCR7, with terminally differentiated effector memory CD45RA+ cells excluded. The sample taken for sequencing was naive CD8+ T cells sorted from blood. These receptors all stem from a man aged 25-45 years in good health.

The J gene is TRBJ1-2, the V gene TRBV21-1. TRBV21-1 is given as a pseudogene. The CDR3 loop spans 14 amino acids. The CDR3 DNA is TGTGCCAGCAGCAAAGAGAGCACGGACTATGGCTACACCTTC. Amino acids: CASSKESTDYGYTF.

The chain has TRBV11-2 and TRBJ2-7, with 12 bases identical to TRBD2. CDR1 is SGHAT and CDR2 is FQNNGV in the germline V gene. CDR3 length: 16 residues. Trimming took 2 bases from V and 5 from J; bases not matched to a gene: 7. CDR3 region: CASSLYQTSGSHEQYF. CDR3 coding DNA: TGTGCCAGCAGCTTATATCAGACTAGCGGGAGCCACGAGCAGTACTTC.

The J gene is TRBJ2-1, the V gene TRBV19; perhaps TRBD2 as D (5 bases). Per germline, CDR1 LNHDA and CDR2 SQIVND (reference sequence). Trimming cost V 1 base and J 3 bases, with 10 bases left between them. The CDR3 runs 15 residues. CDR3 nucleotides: TGTGCCAGTAGTATAGCCAGCCGGGACTACAATGAGCAGTTCTTC. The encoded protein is CASSIASRDYNEQFF.

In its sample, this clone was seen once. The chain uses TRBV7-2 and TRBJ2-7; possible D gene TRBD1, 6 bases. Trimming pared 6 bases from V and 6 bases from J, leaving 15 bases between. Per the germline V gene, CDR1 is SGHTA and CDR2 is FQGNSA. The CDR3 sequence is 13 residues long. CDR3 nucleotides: TGTGCCAGCAGAGAGACAGGTTCTGGCGAGCAGTACTTC. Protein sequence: CASRETGSGEQYF. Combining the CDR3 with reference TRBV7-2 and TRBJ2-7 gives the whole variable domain GAGVSQSPSNKVTEKGKDVELRCDPISGHTALYWYRQSLGQGLEFLIYFQGNSAPDKSGLPSDRFSAERTGGSVSTLTIQRTQQEDSAVYLCASRETGSGEQYFGPGTRLTVT.

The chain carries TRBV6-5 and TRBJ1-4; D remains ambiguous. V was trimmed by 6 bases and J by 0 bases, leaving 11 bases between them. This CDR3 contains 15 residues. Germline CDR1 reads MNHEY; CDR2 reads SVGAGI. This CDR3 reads CASSTRTATNEKLFF. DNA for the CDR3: TGTGCCAGCAGCACTAGAACCGCAACTAATGAAAAACTGTTTTTT.

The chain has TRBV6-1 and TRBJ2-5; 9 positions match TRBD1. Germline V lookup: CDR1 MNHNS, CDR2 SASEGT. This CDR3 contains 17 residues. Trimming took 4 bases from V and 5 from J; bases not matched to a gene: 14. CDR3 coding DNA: TGTGCCAGCAGTGCTTATCTAGGGGACAGGGCGGAGGAGACCCAGTACTTC. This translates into CASSAYLGDRAEETQYF.

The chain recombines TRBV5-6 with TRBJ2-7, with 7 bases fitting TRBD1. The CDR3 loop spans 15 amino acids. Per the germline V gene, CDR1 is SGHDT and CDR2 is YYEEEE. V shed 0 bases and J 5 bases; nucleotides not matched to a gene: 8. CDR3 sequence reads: CASSLGQGKAHEQYF. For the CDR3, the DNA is TGTGCCAGCAGCTTGGGACAGGGAAAAGCCCACGAGCAGTACTTC.

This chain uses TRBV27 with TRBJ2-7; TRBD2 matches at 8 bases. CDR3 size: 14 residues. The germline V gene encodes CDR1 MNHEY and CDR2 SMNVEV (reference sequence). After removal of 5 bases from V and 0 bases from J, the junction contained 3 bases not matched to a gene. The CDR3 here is CASSSGRLSYEQYF. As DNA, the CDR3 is TGTGCCAGCAGTAGCGGGAGACTCTCCTACGAGCAGTACTTC.

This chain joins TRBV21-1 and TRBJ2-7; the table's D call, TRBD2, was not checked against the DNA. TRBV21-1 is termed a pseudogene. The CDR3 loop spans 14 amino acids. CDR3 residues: CASSNRGASYEQYF. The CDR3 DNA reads TGTGCCAGCAGCAATCGCGGAGCGTCCTACGAGCAGTACTTC.

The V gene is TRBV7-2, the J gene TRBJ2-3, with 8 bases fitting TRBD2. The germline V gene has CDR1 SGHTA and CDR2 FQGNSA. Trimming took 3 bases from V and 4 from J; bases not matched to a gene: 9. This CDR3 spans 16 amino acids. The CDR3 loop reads CASSFRAREVSDTQYF. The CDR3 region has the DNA TGTGCCAGCAGCTTTCGTGCGCGGGAGGTCTCAGATACGCAGTATTTT.

The CDR3, as DNA: TGTGCCAGCAGCTCCATCCTCACAGATACGCAGTATTTT. As protein: CASSSILTDTQYF. V is TRBV9 and J is TRBJ2-3; no clear D gene. The germline V and J ends were trimmed by 4 bases and 2 bases, with 8 bases remaining between them. CDR3 length: 13 residues. Germline CDR1 and CDR2: SGDLS and YYNGEE.

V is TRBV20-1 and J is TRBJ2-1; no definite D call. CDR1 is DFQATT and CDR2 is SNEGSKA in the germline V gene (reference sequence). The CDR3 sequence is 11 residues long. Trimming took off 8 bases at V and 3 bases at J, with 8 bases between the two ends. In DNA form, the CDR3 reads TGCAGTCCGGGCGGCTACAATGAGCAGTTCTTC. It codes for CSPGGYNEQFF.

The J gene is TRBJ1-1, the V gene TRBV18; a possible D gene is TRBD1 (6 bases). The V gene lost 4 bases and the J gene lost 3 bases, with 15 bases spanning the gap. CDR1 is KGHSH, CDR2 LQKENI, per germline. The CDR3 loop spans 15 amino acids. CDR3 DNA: TGTGCCAGCTCACGACGACAGGCCAGAGACACTGAAGCTTTCTTT. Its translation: CASSRRQARDTEAFF.

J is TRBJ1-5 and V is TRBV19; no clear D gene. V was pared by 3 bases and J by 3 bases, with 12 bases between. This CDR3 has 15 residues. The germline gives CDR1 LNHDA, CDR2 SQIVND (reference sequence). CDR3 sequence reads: CASSIMGNSNQPQHF. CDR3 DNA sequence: TGTGCCAGTAGTATCATGGGTAACTCCAATCAGCCCCAGCATTTT.

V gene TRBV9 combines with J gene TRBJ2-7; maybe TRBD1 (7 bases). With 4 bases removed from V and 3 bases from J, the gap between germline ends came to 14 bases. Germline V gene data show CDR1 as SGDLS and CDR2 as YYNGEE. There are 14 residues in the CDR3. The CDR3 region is CASSIRGTDYEQYF. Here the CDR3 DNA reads TGTGCCAGCAGCATCCGCGGGACAGACTACGAGCAGTACTTC.

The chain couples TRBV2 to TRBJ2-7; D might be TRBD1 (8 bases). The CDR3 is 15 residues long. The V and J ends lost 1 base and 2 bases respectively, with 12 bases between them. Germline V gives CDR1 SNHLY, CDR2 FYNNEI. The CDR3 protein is CASSEGTGGAYEQYF. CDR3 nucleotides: TGTGCCAGCAGTGAAGGTACAGGGGGGGCCTACGAGCAGTACTTC.